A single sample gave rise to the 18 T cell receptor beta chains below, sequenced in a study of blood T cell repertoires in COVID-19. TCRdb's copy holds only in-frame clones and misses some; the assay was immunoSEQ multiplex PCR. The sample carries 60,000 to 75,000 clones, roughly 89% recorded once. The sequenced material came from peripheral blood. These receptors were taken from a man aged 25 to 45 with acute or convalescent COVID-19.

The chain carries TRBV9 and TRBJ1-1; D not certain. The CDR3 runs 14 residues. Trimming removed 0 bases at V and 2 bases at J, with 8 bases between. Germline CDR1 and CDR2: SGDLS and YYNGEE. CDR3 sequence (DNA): TGTGCCAGCAGCGTAGCACAGATCAACACTGAAGCTTTCTTT. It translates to CASSVAQINTEAFF.

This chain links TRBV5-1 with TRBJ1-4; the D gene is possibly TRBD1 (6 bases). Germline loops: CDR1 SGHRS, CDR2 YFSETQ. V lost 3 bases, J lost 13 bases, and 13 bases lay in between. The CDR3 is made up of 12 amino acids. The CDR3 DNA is TGCGCCAGCAGCTGGGACAAGGGACGACTGTTTTTT. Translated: CASSWDKGRLFF.

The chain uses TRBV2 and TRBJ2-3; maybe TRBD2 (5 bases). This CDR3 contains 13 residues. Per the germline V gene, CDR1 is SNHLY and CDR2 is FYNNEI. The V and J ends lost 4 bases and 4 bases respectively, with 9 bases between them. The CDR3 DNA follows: TGTGCCAGCAGTGTCGAGGGTCCAGATACGCAGTATTTT. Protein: CASSVEGPDTQYF.

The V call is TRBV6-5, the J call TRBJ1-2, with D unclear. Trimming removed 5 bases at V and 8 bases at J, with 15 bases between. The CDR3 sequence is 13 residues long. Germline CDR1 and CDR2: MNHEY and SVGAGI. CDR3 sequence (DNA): TGTGCCAGCAGTCGCGAAACCGGCGGCGGCTACACCTTC. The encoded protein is CASSRETGGGYTF.

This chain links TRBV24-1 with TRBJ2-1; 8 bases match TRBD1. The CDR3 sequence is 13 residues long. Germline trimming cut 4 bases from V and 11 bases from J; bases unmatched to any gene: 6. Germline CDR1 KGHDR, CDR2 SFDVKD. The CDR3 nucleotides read TGTGCCACCAGTGAGCTGACAGGGGACAAGCAGTTCTTC. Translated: CATSELTGDKQFF.

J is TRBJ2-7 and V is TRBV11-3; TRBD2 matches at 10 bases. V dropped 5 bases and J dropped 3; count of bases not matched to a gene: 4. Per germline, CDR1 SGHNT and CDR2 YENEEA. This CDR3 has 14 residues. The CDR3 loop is CASSPSSGSYEQYF. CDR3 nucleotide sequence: TGTGCCAGCAGCCCATCTAGCGGGAGCTACGAGCAGTACTTC.

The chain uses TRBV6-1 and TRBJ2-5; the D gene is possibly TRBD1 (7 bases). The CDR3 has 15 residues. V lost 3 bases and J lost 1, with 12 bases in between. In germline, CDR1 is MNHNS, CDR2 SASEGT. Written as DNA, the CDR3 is TGTGCCAGCAGTGACGGAGGGACAGCCCAAGAGACCCAGTACTTC. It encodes CASSDGGTAQETQYF.

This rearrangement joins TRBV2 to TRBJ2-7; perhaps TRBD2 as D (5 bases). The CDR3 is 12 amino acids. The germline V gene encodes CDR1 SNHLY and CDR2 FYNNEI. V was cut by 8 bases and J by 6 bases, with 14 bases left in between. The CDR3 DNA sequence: TGTGCCAGCTCCCGGGGAGCAGGCGAGCAGTACGTC. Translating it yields CASSRGAGEQYV.

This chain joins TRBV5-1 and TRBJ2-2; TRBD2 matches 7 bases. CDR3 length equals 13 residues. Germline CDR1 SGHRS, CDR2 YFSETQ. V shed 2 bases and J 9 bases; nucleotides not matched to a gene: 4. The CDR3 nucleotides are TGCGCCAGCAGCTTCAGGGAGGGCCGGGAGCTGTTTTTT. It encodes CASSFREGRELFF.

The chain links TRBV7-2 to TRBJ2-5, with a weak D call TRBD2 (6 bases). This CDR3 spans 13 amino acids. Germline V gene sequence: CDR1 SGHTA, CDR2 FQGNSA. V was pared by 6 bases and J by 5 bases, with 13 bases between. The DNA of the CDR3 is TGTGCCAGCAGGCAGCAAGGAGGGGAGACCCAGTACTTC. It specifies CASRQQGGETQYF.

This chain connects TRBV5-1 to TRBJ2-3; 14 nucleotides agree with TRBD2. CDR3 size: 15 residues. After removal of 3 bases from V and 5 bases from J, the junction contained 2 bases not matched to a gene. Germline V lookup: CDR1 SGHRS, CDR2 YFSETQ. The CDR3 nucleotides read TGCGCCAGCAGCTCGGGACTAGCGGGAGTAGATACGCAGTATTTT. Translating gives CASSSGLAGVDTQYF.

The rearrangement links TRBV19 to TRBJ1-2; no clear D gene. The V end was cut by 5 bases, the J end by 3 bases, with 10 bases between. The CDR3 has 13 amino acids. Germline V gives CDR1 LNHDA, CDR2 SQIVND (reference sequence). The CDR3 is CASSQEDYYGYTF. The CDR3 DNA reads TGTGCCAGTAGTCAGGAGGACTACTATGGCTACACCTTC.

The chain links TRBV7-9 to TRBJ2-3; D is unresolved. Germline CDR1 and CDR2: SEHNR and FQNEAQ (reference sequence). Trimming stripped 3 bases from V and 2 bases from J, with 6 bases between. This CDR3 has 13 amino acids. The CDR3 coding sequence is TGTGCCAGCAGCTTTCAGTCCACAGATACGCAGTATTTT. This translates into CASSFQSTDTQYF.

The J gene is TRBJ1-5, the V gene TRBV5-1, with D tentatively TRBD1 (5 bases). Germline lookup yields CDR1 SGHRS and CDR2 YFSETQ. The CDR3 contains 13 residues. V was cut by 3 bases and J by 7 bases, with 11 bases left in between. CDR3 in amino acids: CASSSLQGQPQHF. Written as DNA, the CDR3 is TGCGCCAGCAGCTCACTTCAGGGCCAGCCCCAGCATTTT.

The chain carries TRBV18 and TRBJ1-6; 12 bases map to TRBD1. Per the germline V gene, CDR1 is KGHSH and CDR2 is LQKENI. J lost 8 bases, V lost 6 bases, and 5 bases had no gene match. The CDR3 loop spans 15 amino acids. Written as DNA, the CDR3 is TGTGCCAGCTCCCAGGGACAGGGGGCGGATTCACCCCTCCACTTT. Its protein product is CASSQGQGADSPLHF.

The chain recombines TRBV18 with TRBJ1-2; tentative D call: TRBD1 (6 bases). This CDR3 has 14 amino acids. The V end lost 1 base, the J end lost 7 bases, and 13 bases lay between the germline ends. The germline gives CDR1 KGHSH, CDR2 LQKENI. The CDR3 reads CASSPQEGEGGYTF. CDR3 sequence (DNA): TGTGCCAGCTCACCACAAGAGGGGGAAGGTGGCTACACCTTC.

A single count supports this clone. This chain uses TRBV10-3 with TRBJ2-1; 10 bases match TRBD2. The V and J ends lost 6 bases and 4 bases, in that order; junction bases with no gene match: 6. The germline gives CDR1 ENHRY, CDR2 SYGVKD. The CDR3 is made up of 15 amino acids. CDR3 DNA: TGTGCCATCAGGACTACTAGCGGGGATTACAATGAGCAGTTCTTC. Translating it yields CAIRTTSGDYNEQFF.

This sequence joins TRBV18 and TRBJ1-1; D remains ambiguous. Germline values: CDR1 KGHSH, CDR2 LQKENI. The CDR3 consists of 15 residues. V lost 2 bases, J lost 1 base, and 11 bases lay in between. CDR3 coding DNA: TGTGCCAGCTCACCATTAGGAGTCAGGAACACTGAAGCTTTCTTT. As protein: CASSPLGVRNTEAFF.